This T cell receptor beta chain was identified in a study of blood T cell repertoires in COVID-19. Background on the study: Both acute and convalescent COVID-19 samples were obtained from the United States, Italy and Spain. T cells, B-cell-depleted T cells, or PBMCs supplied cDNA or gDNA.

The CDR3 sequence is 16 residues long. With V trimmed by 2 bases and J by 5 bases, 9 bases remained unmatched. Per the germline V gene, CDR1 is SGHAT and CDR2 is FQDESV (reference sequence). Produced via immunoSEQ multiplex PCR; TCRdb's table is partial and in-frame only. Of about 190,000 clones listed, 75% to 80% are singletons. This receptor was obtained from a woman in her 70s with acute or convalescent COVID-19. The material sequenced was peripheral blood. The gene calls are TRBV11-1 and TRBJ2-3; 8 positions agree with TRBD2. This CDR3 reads CASSLIGGRQGDTQYF. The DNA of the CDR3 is TGTGCCAGCAGCTTAATTGGCGGGAGGCAGGGAGATACGCAGTATTTT.